This T cell receptor beta chain was identified in a study of PD-L1 blockade in urothelial cancer. Across the study: Counts from blood samples showed a median of 141,255 T cells.

Regarding time point: peripheral blood 6 weeks after treatment start. In germline, CDR1 is MNHNS, CDR2 SASEGT. This CDR3 contains 15 residues. The V segment lost 6 bases and the J segment 3 bases; nucleotides outside the gene matches: 6. Produced via immunoSEQ multiplex PCR; TCRdb's table is partial and in-frame only. The sample has fewer than 90,000 clones, roughly 90% seen once. The chain uses TRBV6-1 and TRBJ1-3; 9 bases align to TRBD1. The TCR comes from a woman of 80 years or more with urothelial cancer. Specimen: PBMCs, collected around atezolizumab (anti-PD-L1) treatment. The CDR3 is CASRTSTGGGNTIYF. CDR3 bases: TGTGCCAGCAGGACTTCGACAGGGGGTGGAAACACCATATATTTT.